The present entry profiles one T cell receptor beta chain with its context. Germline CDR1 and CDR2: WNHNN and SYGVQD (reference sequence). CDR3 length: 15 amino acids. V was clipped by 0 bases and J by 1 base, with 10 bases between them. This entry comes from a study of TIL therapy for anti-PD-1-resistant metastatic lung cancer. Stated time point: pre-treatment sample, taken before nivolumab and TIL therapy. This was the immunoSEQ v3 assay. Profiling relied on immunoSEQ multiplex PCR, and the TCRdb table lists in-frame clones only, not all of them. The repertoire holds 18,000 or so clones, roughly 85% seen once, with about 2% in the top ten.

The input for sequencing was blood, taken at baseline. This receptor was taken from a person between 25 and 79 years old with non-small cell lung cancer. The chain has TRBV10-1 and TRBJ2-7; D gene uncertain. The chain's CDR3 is CASSESYTRSYEQYF. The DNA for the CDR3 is TGCGCCAGCAGTGAGTCTTACACCCGTTCCTACGAGCAGTACTTC.